One sample yielded the 22 T cell receptor beta chains listed below, sequenced in a study of Graves' ophthalmopathy and Graves' hyperthyroidism. RNA transcripts were the source from which TCR beta CDR3 regions were amplified. The workflow started with a first-round RT-PCR run with HTBI primers and then moved on to a second-round multiplex PCR. A single record per CDR3 protein comes from TCRdb applying MiXCR to the multiplex PCR reads. Here the sample spans 200,000 to 300,000 distinct CDR3 sequences, around 50% being singletons. Sample: peripheral blood. The receptors here all came from an adult man with Graves' ophthalmopathy.

This clonotype was found a few times. The V gene is TRBV5-1, the J gene TRBJ1-2; D is unclear. V lost 4 bases and J lost 4, with 20 bases in between. Germline CDR1 reads SGHRS; CDR2 reads YFSETQ. CDR3 length equals 16 residues. CDR3 sequence: CASSKDGRVAFYGYTF. The CDR3 nucleotides are TGCGCCAGCAGCAAAGATGGGAGGGTGGCTTTCTATGGCTACACCTTC.

This chain connects TRBV28 to TRBJ1-1; D uncertain. Trimming left V 1 base short and J 3 bases short, with 12 bases between. The length of the CDR3 is 15 residues. Germline V CDR1 and CDR2: MDHEN, SYDVKM. CDR3 bases: TGTGCCAGCAGTTTATCGGGCAGGCGATACACTGAAGCTTTCTTT. Translated: CASSLSGRRYTEAFF.

This clonotype was detected a few times. The chain is built from TRBV5-5 and TRBJ2-7; maybe TRBD1 (6 bases). V lost 4 bases to trimming and J lost 6 bases, with 11 bases between them. Looked up from germline, CDR1 is SGHKS and CDR2 is YYEKEE (reference sequence). The CDR3 has 12 amino acids. CDR3 bases: TGTGCCAGCAGCGACGACAGGTCCGAGCAGTACTTC. It translates to CASSDDRSEQYF.

This clonotype was counted many times. The chain combines TRBV15 with TRBJ2-2; D is unclear. Germline CDR1 reads LNHNV; CDR2 reads YYDKDF (reference sequence). Deletions cut 0 bases from V and 4 bases from J, with 9 bases between. The CDR3 is 15 amino acids. As DNA, the CDR3 is TGTGCCACCAGCAGAGATGTAGGCGTCACCGGGGAGCTGTTTTTT. Amino acid sequence: CATSRDVGVTGELFF.

This clonotype showed up just a few times. CDR3 nucleotide sequence: TGCAGTGCTCACGGGGGGGGATCGGAGACCCAGTACTTC. Protein: CSAHGGGSETQYF. The chain recombines TRBV20-1 with TRBJ2-5, with 8 bases matching TRBD2. The germline CDR1 and CDR2 sequences are DFQATT and SNEGSKA (reference sequence). Trimming at V came to 5 bases and at J to 5 bases, leaving 7 bases not matched to a gene. CDR3 length: 13 amino acids.

The chain uses TRBV6-5 and TRBJ2-7; D is uncertain. CDR1 and CDR2 (germline): MNHEY, SVGAGI. This CDR3 contains 13 residues. The V end was cut by 7 bases, the J end by 2 bases, with 12 bases between. CDR3 amino acids: CASITDKAYEQYF. CDR3 in DNA: TGTGCCAGCATCACCGACAAGGCCTACGAGCAGTACTTC.

About this clonotype itself: An end of the junction does not agree with germline; a read error may underlie this. The chain employs TRBV5-4 and TRBJ2-6, with 8 positions matching TRBD1. This CDR3 comprises 15 residues. CDR1 is SGHNT and CDR2 is YYREEE in the germline V gene (reference sequence). Written as DNA, the CDR3 is TGTGCCAGTGACTTGACAGGGGCTGGGGCCAATGTCCTGACTTTC. Encoded protein: CASDLTGAGANVLTF.

This clonotype was seen more than once but under ten times. V gene TRBV6-5 combines with J gene TRBJ1-1; the D gene is possibly TRBD1 (5 bases). Trimming pared 6 bases from V and 0 bases from J, leaving 8 bases between. This CDR3 region has 13 residues. The germline gives CDR1 MNHEY, CDR2 SVGAGI. For the CDR3, the DNA is TGTGCCAGCAGGTGGGGCATGAACACTGAAGCTTTCTTT. Protein: CASRWGMNTEAFF.

This clonotype was recorded a few times. The chain is built from TRBV20-1 and TRBJ1-5, with 9 bases fitting TRBD1. The CDR3 runs 16 residues. Germline V gene sequence: CDR1 DFQATT, CDR2 SNEGSKA (reference sequence). J gave up 2 bases and V 3 bases, and 8 bases lay outside the gene matches. The CDR3 here is CSASSRTGAGNQPQHF. Here the CDR3 DNA reads TGCAGTGCTAGTAGCCGGACAGGGGCCGGCAATCAGCCCCAGCATTTT.

V usage is TRBV5-8 and J usage is TRBJ2-7; weak D call: TRBD1 (5 bases). Trimming cost V 5 bases and J 6 bases, with 12 bases left between them. Per germline, CDR1 SGHTS and CDR2 YDEGEE. The CDR3 runs to 12 residues. This CDR3 is CASSTDSGEQYF. The CDR3 DNA sequence: TGTGCCAGCAGTACCGACAGTGGCGAGCAGTACTTC.

This clonotype was seen a few times. The chain carries TRBV10-3 and TRBJ2-7, with 8 bases fitting TRBD1. CDR3 length: 14 amino acids. CDR1 is ENHRY, CDR2 SYGVKD, per germline. With V trimmed by 10 bases and J by 2 bases, 10 bases remained unmatched. CDR3 sequence reads: CASSRGQGTYEQYF. DNA for the CDR3: TGTGCCAGCAGCCGCGGACAGGGTACCTACGAGCAGTACTTC.

This clonotype was counted a few times. V is TRBV2 and J is TRBJ1-6; D not certain. The CDR3 totals 17 residues. The germline gives CDR1 SNHLY, CDR2 FYNNEI. Trimming shortened V by 0 bases and J by 4 bases, and 13 bases separated the two germline ends. CDR3 sequence reads: CASSEALRQSYNSPLHF. The CDR3 DNA follows: TGTGCCAGCAGTGAAGCGCTACGGCAGTCGTATAATTCACCCCTCCACTTT.

The V call is TRBV7-9, the J call TRBJ2-6, with D tentatively TRBD2 (6 bases). CDR1 SEHNR and CDR2 FQNEAQ come from the germline V gene (reference sequence). The CDR3 has 15 residues. Trimming cost V 5 bases and J 2 bases, with 10 bases left between them. Written as DNA, the CDR3 is TGTGCCAGCAGCCCGGGGGAAACTGGGGCCAACGTCCTGACTTTC. Translating it yields CASSPGETGANVLTF.

The chain combines TRBV7-2 with TRBJ1-3, with no clear D. This CDR3 contains 16 residues. Per the germline V gene, CDR1 is SGHTA and CDR2 is FQGNSA. Trimming removed 3 bases from V and 0 bases from J, with 12 bases in between. The CDR3 bases are TGTGCCAGCAGCTTGCCCCACAGCAACTCTGGAAACACCATATATTTT. Translation: CASSLPHSNSGNTIYF.

This chain joins TRBV10-3 and TRBJ2-1, with unresolved D. Trimming took off 7 bases at V and 3 bases at J, with 13 bases between the two ends. Germline V gene sequence: CDR1 ENHRY, CDR2 SYGVKD. The CDR3 totals 14 residues. The chain's CDR3 is CAITRSFGYNEQFF. CDR3 in DNA: TGTGCCATCACGCGGTCTTTTGGCTACAATGAGCAGTTCTTC.

This sequence joins TRBV19 and TRBJ1-6; possible D gene TRBD1, 5 bases. This CDR3 comprises 15 residues. V lost 8 bases and J lost 7, with 18 bases in between. Germline V CDR1 and CDR2: LNHDA, SQIVND (reference sequence). The CDR3 spells CASGQGVWENSPLHF. The DNA of the CDR3 is TGTGCCAGTGGCCAGGGTGTGTGGGAAAATTCACCCCTCCACTTT. The full variable domain, completed using reference TRBV19 and TRBJ1-6, is DGGITQSPKYLFRKEGQNVTLSCEQNLNHDAMYWYRQDPGQGLRLIYYSQIVNDFQKGDIAEGYSVSREKKESFPLTVTSAQKNPTAFYLCASGQGVWENSPLHFGNGTRLTVT.

This clonotype appeared a few times. The chain is built from TRBV7-2 and TRBJ2-7; weak D call: TRBD2 (5 bases). CDR1 and CDR2 from the germline V gene are SGHTA and FQGNSA. This CDR3 is 16 amino acids long. V was shortened by 2 bases and J by 2 bases, with 16 bases between the two germline ends. The CDR3 is CASSLSLMAGTYEQYF. The DNA for the CDR3 is TGTGCCAGCAGCTTATCGCTGATGGCGGGCACCTACGAGCAGTACTTC.

This clonotype showed up just a few times. The chain employs TRBV7-6 and TRBJ1-3; D uncertain. CDR1 is SGHVS and CDR2 is FNYEAQ in the germline V gene. This CDR3 is built from 17 residues. The germline V and J ends were trimmed by 1 base and 7 bases, with 20 bases remaining between them. CDR3 sequence (DNA): TGTGCCAGCAGCTTAGTTGGAGGAGGAGGCTCTCGGAACACCATATATTTT. Translation: CASSLVGGGGSRNTIYF.

This clonotype was found a few times. V gene TRBV20-1 combines with J gene TRBJ2-7; TRBD1 matches 10 bases. This CDR3 region has 15 residues. J was trimmed by 4 bases and V by 3 bases; bases with no gene match: 9. Looked up from germline, CDR1 is DFQATT and CDR2 is SNEGSKA (reference sequence). The DNA of the CDR3 is TGCAGTGCTAGGGCGGGCATGGACAGGGGGTACGAGCAGTACTTC. Translating it yields CSARAGMDRGYEQYF.

To note about this clonotype: An end of the junction does not agree with germline; a read error may underlie this. The chain carries TRBV7-2 and TRBJ2-7; 9 positions match TRBD1. The CDR3 runs to 13 residues. Germline values: CDR1 SGHTA, CDR2 FQGNSA. The CDR3 DNA follows: TGTGCCAGCAGCTTCGGGACAGGGCATCATCCGCACTTC. Encoded protein: CASSFGTGHHPHF.

The chain combines TRBV19 with TRBJ1-2; 12 bases are a match to TRBD1. Per the germline V gene, CDR1 is LNHDA and CDR2 is SQIVND (reference sequence). This CDR3 is 14 amino acids long. Unmatched junction bases numbered 11, after V lost 9 bases and J lost 9 bases. CDR3 nucleotide sequence: TGTGCCAGCCTCTTGGAGGGACAGGGGGCAAGCTACACCTTC. Translation gives CASLLEGQGASYTF. The full variable domain, in which reference TRBV19 and TRBJ1-2 provide the parts outside the CDR3, is DGGITQSPKYLFRKEGQNVTLSCEQNLNHDAMYWYRQDPGQGLRLIYYSQIVNDFQKGDIAEGYSVSREKKESFPLTVTSAQKNPTAFYLCASLLEGQGASYTFGSGTRLTVV.

The chain has TRBV4-2 and TRBJ2-7; D not resolved. The CDR3 spans 11 residues. Trimming removed 4 bases at V and 7 bases at J, with 8 bases between. The germline gives CDR1 LGHNA, CDR2 YNFKEQ. CDR3 nucleotides: TGTGCCAGCAGCCCCAATGATGAGCAGTACTTC. This encodes CASSPNDEQYF.